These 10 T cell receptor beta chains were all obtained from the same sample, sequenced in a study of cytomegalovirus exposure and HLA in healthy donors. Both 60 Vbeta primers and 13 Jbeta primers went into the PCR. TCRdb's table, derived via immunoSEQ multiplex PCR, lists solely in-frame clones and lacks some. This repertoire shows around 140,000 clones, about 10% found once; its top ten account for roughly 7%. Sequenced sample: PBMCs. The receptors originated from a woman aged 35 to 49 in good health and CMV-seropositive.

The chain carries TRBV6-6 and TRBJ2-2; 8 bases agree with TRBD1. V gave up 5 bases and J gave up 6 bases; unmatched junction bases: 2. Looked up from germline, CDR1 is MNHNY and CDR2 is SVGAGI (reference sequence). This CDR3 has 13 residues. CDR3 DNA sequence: TGTGCCAGCAGTCAGGGGGCCGCCGGGGAGCTGTTTTTT. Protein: CASSQGAAGELFF.

Written as DNA, the CDR3 is TGCAGCGTTGACGGGGACAGGGCGGTCTATGGCTACACCTTC. Amino acid sequence: CSVDGDRAVYGYTF. V gene TRBV29-1 combines with J gene TRBJ1-2; TRBD1 agrees at 9 bases. Unmatched junction bases numbered 6, after V lost 3 bases and J lost 4 bases. This CDR3 is built from 14 residues. The germline CDR1 and CDR2 sequences are SQVTM and ANQGSEA.

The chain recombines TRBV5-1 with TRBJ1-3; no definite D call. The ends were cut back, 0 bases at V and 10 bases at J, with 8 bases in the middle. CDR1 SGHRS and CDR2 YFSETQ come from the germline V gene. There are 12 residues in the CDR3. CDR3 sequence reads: CASSLDPGTIYF. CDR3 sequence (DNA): TGCGCCAGCAGCTTGGATCCGGGGACCATATATTTT.

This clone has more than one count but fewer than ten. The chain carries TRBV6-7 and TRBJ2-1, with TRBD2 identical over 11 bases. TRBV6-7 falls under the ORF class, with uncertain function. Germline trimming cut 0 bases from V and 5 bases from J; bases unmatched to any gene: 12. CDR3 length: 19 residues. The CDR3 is CASSYSIGGGTSGNNEQFF. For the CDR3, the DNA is TGTGCCAGCAGTTACTCGATAGGGGGGGGGACTAGCGGCAACAATGAGCAGTTCTTC.

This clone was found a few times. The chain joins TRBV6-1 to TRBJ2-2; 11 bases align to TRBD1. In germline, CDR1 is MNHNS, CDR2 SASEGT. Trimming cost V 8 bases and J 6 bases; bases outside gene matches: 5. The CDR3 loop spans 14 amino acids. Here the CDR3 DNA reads TGTGCCAGCCTTCGGGACAGGGGGGCCGGGGAGCTGTTTTTT. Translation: CASLRDRGAGELFF.

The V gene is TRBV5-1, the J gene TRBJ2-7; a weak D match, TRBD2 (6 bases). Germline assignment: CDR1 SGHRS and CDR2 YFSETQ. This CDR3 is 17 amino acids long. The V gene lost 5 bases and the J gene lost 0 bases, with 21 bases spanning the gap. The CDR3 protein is CASSYEPGSGNSYEQYF. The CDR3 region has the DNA TGCGCCAGCAGTTACGAGCCCGGGAGTGGGAACTCCTACGAGCAGTACTTC.

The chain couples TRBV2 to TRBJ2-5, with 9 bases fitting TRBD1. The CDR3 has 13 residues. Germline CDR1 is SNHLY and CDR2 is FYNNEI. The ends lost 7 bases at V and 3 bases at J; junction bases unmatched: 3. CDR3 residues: CASTRQGEETQYF. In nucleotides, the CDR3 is TGTGCCAGCACCAGACAGGGGGAAGAGACCCAGTACTTC. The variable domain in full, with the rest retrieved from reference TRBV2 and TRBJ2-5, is EPEVTQTPSHQVTQMGQEVILRCVPISNHLYFYWYRQILGQKVEFLVSFYNNEISEKSEIFDDQFSVERPDGSNFTLKIRSTKLEDSAMYFCASTRQGEETQYFGPGTRLLVL.

Here the CDR3 reads CASSSAGPTEAFF. The CDR3 DNA sequence: TGTGCCAGCAGCTCAGCGGGTCCCACTGAAGCTTTCTTT. The chain joins TRBV11-2 to TRBJ1-1; no reliable D call. The CDR3 consists of 13 residues. CDR1 SGHAT and CDR2 FQNNGV come from the germline V gene. V was cut by 4 bases and J by 4 bases, with 10 bases left in between.

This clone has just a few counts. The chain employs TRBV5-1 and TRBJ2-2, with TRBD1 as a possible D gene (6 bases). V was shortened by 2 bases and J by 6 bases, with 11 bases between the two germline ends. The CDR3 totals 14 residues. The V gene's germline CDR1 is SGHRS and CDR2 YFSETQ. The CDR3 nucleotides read TGCGCCAGCAGCTTCACCCAGGGGCCCGGGGAGCTGTTTTTT. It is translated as CASSFTQGPGELFF.

CDR3 protein: CASSLAGRDEQFF. The CDR3 DNA reads as TGTGCCAGCAGCTTGGCCGGGAGGGATGAGCAGTTCTTC. V usage is TRBV5-4 and J usage is TRBJ2-1, with 8 bases lining up with TRBD2. CDR3 length equals 13 residues. Germline trimming cut 0 bases from V and 8 bases from J; bases unmatched to any gene: 1. Germline lookup yields CDR1 SGHNT and CDR2 YYREEE (reference sequence). Full variable domain (rest looked up from reference TRBV5-4 and TRBJ2-1): ETGVTQSPTHLIKTRGQQVTLRCSSQSGHNTVSWYQQALGQGPQFIFQYYREEENGRGNFPPRFSGLQFPNYSSELNVNALELDDSALYLCASSLAGRDEQFFGPGTRLTVL.